Listed below are T cell receptor beta chains from one sample, sequenced in a study of blood T cell repertoires in COVID-19. Clones were read by immunoSEQ multiplex PCR, and TCRdb kept only the in-frame ones, dropping some. Among hundreds of thousands of clones listed, nearly 90% were seen once. Sequencing was performed on peripheral blood. All receptors derive from a young man with COVID-19, enrolled during active disease. Both conserved end residues are part of each CDR3. Each record gives: V gene, clone size, J gene, D gene, CDR3 protein, CDR3 DNA. The D gene is left open where the match is weak. Size tells how often a clone was seen (once, few, many) or the class of an expanded clone, and some rows leave it out.

v_gene: TRBV6-5
abundance: NA
j_gene: TRBJ2-7
d_gene: NA
CDR3aa: CASFDNNYEQYF
CDR3nt: TGTGCCAGTTTTGACAATAACTACGAGCAGTACTTC

v_gene: TRBV28
abundance: NA
j_gene: TRBJ2-7
d_gene: NA
CDR3aa: CASSFGGTLPYEQYF
CDR3nt: TGTGCCAGCAGTTTCGGCGGAACCCTACCCTACGAGCAGTACTTC

v_gene: TRBV5-1
abundance: NA
j_gene: TRBJ2-2
d_gene: NA
CDR3aa: CASSPEGGANTGELFF
CDR3nt: TGCGCCAGCAGTCCGGAAGGGGGGGCGAACACCGGGGAGCTGTTTTTT

v_gene: TRBV2
abundance: NA
j_gene: TRBJ1-2
d_gene: NA
CDR3aa: CASSIGPFFHGYTF
CDR3nt: TGTGCCAGCAGCATCGGTCCCTTTTTCCATGGCTACACCTTC

v_gene: TRBV7-9
abundance: few
j_gene: TRBJ1-3
d_gene: NA
CDR3aa: CASSWEPSGNTIYF
CDR3nt: TGTGCCAGCAGCTGGGAGCCATCTGGAAACACCATATATTTT

v_gene: TRBV4-1
abundance: NA
j_gene: TRBJ2-3
d_gene: TRBD2
CDR3aa: CASSPLGLAESTDTQYF
CDR3nt: TGCGCCAGCAGCCCCCTGGGACTAGCGGAGAGCACAGATACGCAGTATTTT

v_gene: TRBV18
abundance: NA
j_gene: TRBJ1-1
d_gene: NA
CDR3aa: CASSPPLVAGEAFF
CDR3nt: TGTGCCAGCTCACCACCCCTCGTGGCGGGAGAAGCTTTCTTT

v_gene: TRBV3-1/TRBV3-2
abundance: NA
j_gene: TRBJ2-6
d_gene: NA
CDR3aa: CASSQSSGANVLTF
CDR3nt: TGTGCCAGCAGCCAGAGCTCTGGGGCCAACGTCCTGACTTTC

v_gene: TRBV4-1
abundance: NA
j_gene: TRBJ1-5
d_gene: NA
CDR3aa: CASSQTPTGHQPQHF
CDR3nt: TGCGCCAGCAGCCAAACGCCGACAGGCCATCAGCCCCAGCATTTT

v_gene: TRBV18
abundance: NA
j_gene: TRBJ2-1
d_gene: NA
CDR3aa: CASSPPRGRAYNEQFF
CDR3nt: TGTGCCAGCTCACCACCTCGGGGTCGCGCCTACAATGAGCAGTTCTTC

v_gene: TRBV19
abundance: NA
j_gene: TRBJ1-5
d_gene: TRBD1
CDR3aa: CASSYPTGGGGNQPQHF
CDR3nt: TGTGCCAGTAGTTATCCGACAGGGGGAGGTGGCAATCAGCCCCAGCATTTT

v_gene: TRBV13
abundance: NA
j_gene: TRBJ2-7
d_gene: TRBD2
CDR3aa: CASSPSSGRYEQYF
CDR3nt: TGTGCCAGCAGCCCTAGCAGCGGGAGGTACGAGCAGTACTTC

v_gene: TRBV2
abundance: NA
j_gene: TRBJ2-1
d_gene: TRBD2
CDR3aa: CASSESGTRAFF
CDR3nt: TGTGCCAGCAGTGAATCGGGGACTAGAGCGTTCTTC

v_gene: TRBV5-6
abundance: NA
j_gene: TRBJ2-6
d_gene: NA
CDR3aa: CASRGGSGANVLTF
CDR3nt: TGTGCCAGCAGGGGGGGCTCTGGGGCCAACGTCCTGACTTTC

v_gene: TRBV6-5
abundance: NA
j_gene: TRBJ1-1
d_gene: NA
CDR3aa: CASSYGGVNTEAFF
CDR3nt: TGTGCCAGCAGTTACGGGGGGGTGAACACTGAAGCTTTCTTT

v_gene: TRBV3-1/TRBV3-2
abundance: once
j_gene: TRBJ2-1
d_gene: TRBD2
CDR3aa: CASSQAPGRVLRNEQFF
CDR3nt: TGTGCCAGCAGCCAAGCCCCGGGGAGGGTCTTACGCAATGAGCAGTTCTTC

v_gene: TRBV5-4
abundance: NA
j_gene: TRBJ2-7
d_gene: TRBD2
CDR3aa: CASSAYLGGGYEQYF
CDR3nt: TGTGCCAGCAGCGCTTACTTGGGGGGAGGGTACGAGCAGTACTTC

v_gene: TRBV25-1
abundance: NA
j_gene: TRBJ1-3
d_gene: NA
CDR3aa: CASSGFTGNTIYF
CDR3nt: TGTGCCAGCAGTGGTTTTACTGGAAACACCATATATTTT

v_gene: TRBV28
abundance: NA
j_gene: TRBJ2-2
d_gene: NA
CDR3aa: CASSLLANTGELFF
CDR3nt: TGTGCCAGCAGTTTACTCGCGAACACCGGGGAGCTGTTTTTT

v_gene: TRBV5-1
abundance: few
j_gene: TRBJ2-1
d_gene: NA
CDR3aa: CASSLVAGFEQFF
CDR3nt: TGCGCCAGCAGCTTGGTCGCCGGGTTTGAGCAGTTCTTC

v_gene: TRBV4-1
abundance: NA
j_gene: TRBJ1-1
d_gene: NA
CDR3aa: CASSQMSTEAFF
CDR3nt: TGCGCCAGCAGCCAAATGAGCACTGAAGCTTTCTTT

v_gene: TRBV6-1
abundance: NA
j_gene: TRBJ1-1
d_gene: NA
CDR3aa: CASSDHRVWNTEAFF
CDR3nt: TGTGCCAGCAGTGACCACAGGGTTTGGAACACTGAAGCTTTCTTT

v_gene: TRBV27
abundance: few
j_gene: TRBJ2-7
d_gene: TRBD2
CDR3aa: CASSLVYGRGVYEQYF
CDR3nt: TGTGCCAGCAGTTTGGTCTACGGGAGGGGCGTTTACGAGCAGTACTTC

v_gene: TRBV7-9
abundance: NA
j_gene: TRBJ2-1
d_gene: NA
CDR3aa: CASSVRGNEQFF
CDR3nt: TGTGCCAGCAGCGTCCGGGGAAATGAGCAGTTCTTC

v_gene: TRBV2
abundance: NA
j_gene: TRBJ2-7
d_gene: NA
CDR3aa: CASSVNRYEQYF
CDR3nt: TGTGCCAGCAGTGTGAACCGGTACGAGCAGTACTTC

v_gene: TRBV5-8
abundance: NA
j_gene: TRBJ2-1
d_gene: TRBD2
CDR3aa: CASSLFPGLAVEQFF
CDR3nt: TGTGCCAGCAGCTTGTTCCCGGGACTAGCGGTTGAGCAGTTCTTC

v_gene: TRBV6-5
abundance: NA
j_gene: TRBJ2-7
d_gene: NA
CDR3aa: CASSQGSWATYEQYF
CDR3nt: TGTGCCAGCAGTCAGGGTAGTTGGGCAACCTACGAGCAGTACTTC